This T cell receptor beta chain appears in the sequencing data of a study of blood T cell repertoires in COVID-19. Study at large: There were acute and convalescent COVID-19 samples, and they came from the United States, Italy and Spain.

Authors' methods: How many nucleated cells were present was estimated from reference gene primer amplification. The assay was immunoSEQ multiplex PCR, and TCRdb's table has in-frame clones only and misses some. V, J and clone size derive from that table, while D and trimming were established from the DNA sequence. The data show 240,000 or so clones, around 88% seen once. Sequencing input: peripheral blood. This TCR came from a man at least 80 years old with acute or convalescent COVID-19.

The CDR3 sequence is CASSLSGGEYNEQFF. CDR3 in DNA: TGCGCCAGCAGCTTGTCGGGCGGGGAATACAATGAGCAGTTCTTC. This chain links TRBV5-1 with TRBJ2-1; the D gene is possibly TRBD2 (6 bases). Germline loops: CDR1 SGHRS, CDR2 YFSETQ. Deletions cut 1 base from V and 4 bases from J, with 12 bases between. The CDR3 contains 15 residues.